This T cell receptor (beta chain) was observed in a study of tumor-infiltrating lymphocytes in primary liver carcinoma. The study, taken as a whole, reports: Tumors carried a top-250-clone fraction significantly exceeding that of blood (p = 0.039). Less overlap was seen in tumor-adjacent and tumor-blood pairs than in tumor region pairs.

The input was around 0.5 ug total RNA; TCR beta cDNA was made from it with a constant-region primer. Libraries covering TCR beta were generated through three nested multiplex PCR rounds (using a slightly modified ARM-PCR). One entry per CDR3 protein results from TCRdb running MiXCR on the multiplex PCR reads. The data show about 64,000 distinct CDR3 sequences, about 71% seen once. Remarks on this clonotype: Its target is unknown. This sequence may be a read error, since a much larger clone differs from it by one base.

It was from roughly 20-30 mg of unsorted bulk tissue that RNA and DNA were co-extracted. All patients had surgically resected primary liver carcinoma. The sequence was obtained from a man between 35 and 55 years old with primary liver carcinoma and hepatitis B virus infection. Material for sequencing was liver tumor tissue from sampling region 4. Noted subset: tumor region T4, right-lateral pole.

The CDR3 protein is CASSLNPNNEQFF. Here the CDR3 DNA reads TGTGCCAGCAGCCTCAACCCCAACAATGAGCAGTTCTTC. This rearrangement joins TRBV5-4 to TRBJ2-1; D call uncertain. CDR1 is SGHNT and CDR2 is YYREEE in the germline V gene (reference sequence). The CDR3 covers 13 residues. V dropped 4 bases and J dropped 5 bases, with 10 bases sitting between them. The full variable domain, rest sourced from reference TRBV5-4 and TRBJ2-1, is ETGVTQSPTHLIKTRGQQVTLRCSSQSGHNTVSWYQQALGQGPQFIFQYYREEENGRGNFPPRFSGLQFPNYSSELNVNALELDDSALYLCASSLNPNNEQFFGPGTRLTVL.